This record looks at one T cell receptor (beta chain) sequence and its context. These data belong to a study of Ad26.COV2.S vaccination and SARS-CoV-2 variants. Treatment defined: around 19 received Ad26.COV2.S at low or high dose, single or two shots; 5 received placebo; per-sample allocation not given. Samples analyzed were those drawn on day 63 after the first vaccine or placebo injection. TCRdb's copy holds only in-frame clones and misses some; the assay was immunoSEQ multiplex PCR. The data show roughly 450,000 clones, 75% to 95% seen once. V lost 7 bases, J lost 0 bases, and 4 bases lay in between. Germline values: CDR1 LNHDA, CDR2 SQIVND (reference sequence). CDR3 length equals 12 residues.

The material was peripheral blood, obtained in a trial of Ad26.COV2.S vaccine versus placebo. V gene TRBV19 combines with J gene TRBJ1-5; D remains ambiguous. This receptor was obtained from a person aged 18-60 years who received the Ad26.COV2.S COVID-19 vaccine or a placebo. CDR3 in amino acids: CASKDSNQPQHF. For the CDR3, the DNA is TGTGCCAGTAAGGATAGCAATCAGCCCCAGCATTTT.